Following are 18 T cell receptor beta chains from one sample sequenced in a study of T-cell reconstitution after alpha-beta-depleted transplantation in children. The library targeted TCRbeta and was prepared with unique molecular identifiers. Via MiXCR, TCRdb re-called the PCR reads, giving one row per CDR3 protein. The sample yields about 460,000 distinct CDR3 sequences, around 10% seen once. The input for sequencing was PBMCs, mostly from graft donor cells, taken 180 days after TCRalphabeta/CD19-depleted stem cell transplant. The receptors were sampled from a female patient aged 2 to 10 who had a stem cell transplant for aplastic anemia, so the T cells may come from the graft donor.

Only a few counts were recorded for this clonotype. V and J are TRBV4-1 and TRBJ2-7; D unclear. This CDR3 comprises 15 residues. V lost 0 bases and J 3 bases, leaving 12 bases between the germline ends. Looked up from germline, CDR1 is MGHRA and CDR2 is YSYEKL. The CDR3 sequence: CASSQDQQEYYEQYF. The DNA of the CDR3 is TGCGCCAGCAGCCAAGATCAGCAGGAGTACTACGAGCAGTACTTC.

This clonotype turned up a few times. The chain joins TRBV20-1 to TRBJ1-5; TRBD1 aligns across 11 bases. This CDR3 is 14 amino acids long. The J segment lost 4 bases and the V segment lost 6 bases, leaving 5 bases of the junction unmatched. In germline, CDR1 is DFQATT, CDR2 SNEGSKA (reference sequence). This chain's CDR3 is CSAAGTGGNQPQHF. The CDR3, as DNA: TGCAGTGCCGCAGGGACAGGGGGGAATCAGCCCCAGCATTTT.

This clonotype was picked up many times. The chain carries TRBV4-3 and TRBJ2-7, with D uncertain. The CDR3 length is 15 residues. CDR1 is LGHNA and CDR2 is YSLEER in the germline V gene. The V gene lost 0 bases and the J gene lost 3 bases, with 12 bases spanning the gap. The CDR3 is CASSQDVGRSYEQYF. Written as DNA, the CDR3 is TGCGCCAGCAGCCAAGATGTCGGACGGAGCTACGAGCAGTACTTC.

Only a few counts were recorded for this clonotype. The gene calls are TRBV4-3 and TRBJ1-2; 9 nucleotides match TRBD1. J lost 4 bases, V lost 4 bases, and 7 bases had no gene match. CDR3 size: 15 residues. CDR1 is LGHNA and CDR2 is YSLEER in the germline V gene. CDR3 in amino acids: CASSPSGTGIYGYTF. CDR3 nucleotides: TGCGCCAGCAGCCCCTCCGGGACAGGGATCTATGGCTACACCTTC.

This clonotype was counted between two and nine times. The chain combines TRBV7-6 with TRBJ2-7; the D gene could be TRBD1 or TRBD2 (5 bases each). V dropped 0 bases and J dropped 5 bases, with 8 bases sitting between them. The CDR3 consists of 13 residues. Germline CDR1 SGHVS, CDR2 FNYEAQ. The DNA of the CDR3 is TGTGCCAGCAGCTTAGCGCTGGGGGACGAGCAGTACTTC. Translated: CASSLALGDEQYF.

There are a few counts of this clonotype. The rearrangement joins TRBV18 to TRBJ2-7, with 14 bases fitting TRBD2. The CDR3 is 16 residues long. Looked up from germline, CDR1 is KGHSH and CDR2 is LQKENI. Unmatched junction bases numbered 1, after V lost 3 bases and J lost 0 bases. The CDR3: CASSPGTSGSSYEQYV. CDR3 nucleotide sequence: TGTGCCAGCTCACCCGGGACTAGCGGGAGCTCCTACGAGCAGTACGTC.

A few counts support this clonotype. The gene calls are TRBV18 and TRBJ2-3; 8 bases are a match to TRBD2. Trimming took 0 bases from V and 6 from J; bases not matched to a gene: 8. The germline CDR1 and CDR2 sequences are KGHSH and LQKENI. This CDR3 is 16 amino acids long. CDR3 nucleotides: TGTGCCAGCTCACCACCCAGCGGGAGTCCCGCGGATACGCAGTATTTT. It codes for CASSPPSGSPADTQYF. The full variable domain, its missing parts supplied by reference TRBV18 and TRBJ2-3, is NAGVMQNPRHLVRRRGQEARLRCSPMKGHSHVYWYRQLPEEGLKFMVYLQKENIIDESGMPKERFSAEFPKEGPSILRIQQVVRGDSAAYFCASSPPSGSPADTQYFGPGTRLTVL.

J is TRBJ2-2 and V is TRBV28; either TRBD1 or TRBD2 may fit D (6 bases each). The V and J ends lost 4 bases and 4 bases respectively, with 16 bases between them. The CDR3 has 16 amino acids. Germline V CDR1 and CDR2: MDHEN, SYDVKM. The DNA of the CDR3 is TGTGCCAGCAGTTGGTCGTGGGGGGCTGGCACCGGGGAGCTGTTTTTT. It is translated as CASSWSWGAGTGELFF.

The rearrangement uses TRBV11-2 and TRBJ2-1, with 11 bases aligning to TRBD2. Germline V gene lookup returns CDR1 SGHAT and CDR2 FQNNGV. V was pared by 1 base and J by 7 bases, with 12 bases of the junction left unmatched. This CDR3 contains 18 residues. This CDR3 reads CASSLGMGIAGGANEQFF. The DNA of the CDR3 is TGTGCCAGCAGCTTAGGAATGGGTATAGCGGGAGGGGCGAATGAGCAGTTCTTC.

The chain couples TRBV21-1 to TRBJ2-7; the table assigns TRBD1, which was not confirmed against the DNA. TRBV21-1 is an annotated pseudogene. This CDR3 is 17 amino acids long. The CDR3 sequence: CASSKGRQEQVTYEQYF. CDR3 bases: TGTGCCAGCAGCAAAGGAAGGCAGGAACAGGTAACCTACGAGCAGTACTTC.

This clonotype was seen a few times. Here the CDR3 DNA reads TGCGCCAGCAGATTTGCGGGAAGAGGCTACGAGCAGTACTTC. Its translation: CASRFAGRGYEQYF. V and J are TRBV5-1 and TRBJ2-7; D perhaps matches TRBD2 (6 bases). V dropped 5 bases and J dropped 3 bases, with 15 bases sitting between them. CDR3 size: 14 residues. Germline V gene data show CDR1 as SGHRS and CDR2 as YFSETQ.

This clonotype has just one count. The gene calls are TRBV29-1 and TRBJ2-1; 8 nucleotides align to TRBD2. CDR1 and CDR2 from the germline V gene are SQVTM and ANQGSEA. The CDR3 loop spans 16 amino acids. J gave up 9 bases and V 7 bases, and 20 bases lay outside the gene matches. In nucleotides, the CDR3 is TGCAGCGGGGGACGGGGAGCGGGAGTGGCCGGAGGTGAGCAGTTCTTC. This translates into CSGGRGAGVAGGEQFF.

The rearrangement links TRBV9 to TRBJ1-3; D is unresolved. Germline lookup yields CDR1 SGDLS and CDR2 YYNGEE. The CDR3 totals 15 residues. V gave up 2 bases and J gave up 4 bases, with 13 bases separating them. DNA for the CDR3: TGTGCCAGCAGCGTTGGTGGTTATAACGGAAACACCATATATTTT. Protein product: CASSVGGYNGNTIYF.

CDR3 DNA sequence: TGCGCCAGCAGCTCGGATCCTCAGCCGTACGTC. Protein sequence: CASSSDPQPYV. The chain is built from TRBV5-1 and TRBJ2-7; D gene unclear. Looked up from germline, CDR1 is SGHRS and CDR2 is YFSETQ. V was shortened by 3 bases and J by 12 bases, with 13 bases between the two germline ends. CDR3 length: 11 residues.

V is TRBV7-9 and J is TRBJ1-2; 7 nucleotides match TRBD1. The CDR3 spans 15 residues. Per the germline V gene, CDR1 is SEHNR and CDR2 is FQNEAQ (reference sequence). The J segment lost 3 bases and the V segment lost 6 bases, leaving 10 bases of the junction unmatched. In DNA, the CDR3 is TGTGCCAGCAGGGAGACACAGGGGCACTACTATGGCTACACCTTC. It is translated as CASRETQGHYYGYTF.

This clonotype occurred a few times. The CDR3 DNA reads TGTGCCTGGAGTGTACCCCAGGGTGGCTACACCTTC. Amino acids: CAWSVPQGGYTF. This chain links TRBV30 with TRBJ1-2; possibly TRBD1 for D (5 bases). The CDR3 has 12 amino acids. Trimming stripped 0 bases from V and 7 bases from J, with 9 bases between. The germline V gene has CDR1 GTSNPN and CDR2 SVGIG (reference sequence).

The chain employs TRBV20-1 and TRBJ2-7, with D possibly matching TRBD1 (6 bases). This CDR3 is 13 amino acids long. Trimming removed 5 bases from V and 2 bases from J, with 13 bases in between. Germline V gives CDR1 DFQATT, CDR2 SNEGSKA (reference sequence). CDR3 DNA: TGCAGTGCTGCCCGGGACACAACCTACGAGCAGTACTTC. This translates into CSAARDTTYEQYF.

This clonotype was detected ten times or more. This rearrangement joins TRBV7-8 to TRBJ1-4; 7 bases agree with TRBD1. Germline lookup yields CDR1 SGHVS and CDR2 FQNEAQ. The CDR3 consists of 17 residues. V was clipped by 3 bases and J by 4 bases; unmatched bases: 11. The CDR3 sequence is CASSFLPYRGFNEKLFF. In DNA, the CDR3 is TGTGCCAGCAGCTTCCTTCCCTACAGGGGCTTTAATGAAAAACTGTTTTTT.